The 5 T cell receptor beta chains reported below all come from one sample, sequenced in a study of Ad26.COV2.S vaccination and SARS-CoV-2 variants. Treatment noted: 19 received Ad26.COV2.S at low or high dose, single or two shots; a few received placebo; per-sample allocation not given. The samples date from day 63 after the first vaccine or placebo injection. Generated by immunoSEQ multiplex PCR, the TCRdb table keeps only in-frame clones and is missing some. The sample lists about 420,000 clones; around 87% were seen once. The sequences come from peripheral blood, collected in a trial of Ad26.COV2.S vaccine versus placebo. The receptors here all came from a person between 18 and 65 years old who received the Ad26.COV2.S COVID-19 vaccine or a placebo.

This chain links TRBV5-5 with TRBJ1-5; 7 nucleotides line up with TRBD1. With 0 bases clipped from V and 2 bases from J, the junction kept 5 bases outside the gene matches. Looked up from germline, CDR1 is SGHKS and CDR2 is YYEKEE (reference sequence). The CDR3 spans 16 residues. CDR3 sequence: CASSLVPDRGNQPQHF. The CDR3 coding sequence is TGTGCCAGCAGCTTGGTGCCTGACAGGGGCAATCAGCCCCAGCATTTT.

The chain employs TRBV9 and TRBJ1-4, with TRBD1 as a possible D gene (5 bases). CDR1 and CDR2 (germline): SGDLS, YYNGEE. The CDR3 extends over 15 amino acids. Trimming took 1 base from V and 0 from J, leaving 7 bases between them. This CDR3 is CASSVQGSTNEKLFF. The CDR3 DNA reads TGTGCCAGCAGCGTACAGGGATCAACTAATGAAAAACTGTTTTTT.

The chain joins TRBV7-9 to TRBJ2-7; D unresolved. Trimming pared 2 bases from V and 9 bases from J, leaving 8 bases between. Germline V gene lookup returns CDR1 SEHNR and CDR2 FQNEAQ (reference sequence). The CDR3 is 11 amino acids. This CDR3 reads CASSLLGGQYF. The DNA for the CDR3 is TGTGCCAGCAGCTTATTGGGTGGGCAGTACTTC. Together with reference TRBV7-9 and TRBJ2-7, the CDR3 gives the full variable domain: DTGVSQNPRHKITKRGQNVTFRCDPISEHNRLYWYRQTLGQGPEFLTYFQNEAQLEKSRLLSDRFSAERPKGSFSTLEIQRTEQGDSAMYLCASSLLGGQYFGPGTRLTVT.

This chain uses TRBV7-3 with TRBJ2-2, with a weak D call TRBD2 (7 bases). The germline CDR1 and CDR2 sequences are SGHTA and FQGTGA. Trimming removed 1 base from V and 4 bases from J, with 16 bases in between. The CDR3 has 17 amino acids. CDR3 sequence (DNA): TGTGCCAGCAGCTTAAATCGGGCGGGGGCCGGCACCGGGGAGCTGTTTTTT. It encodes CASSLNRAGAGTGELFF. Looking up the rest from reference TRBV7-3 and TRBJ2-2 gives the full variable domain: GAGVSQTPSNKVTEKGKYVELRCDPISGHTALYWYRQSLGQGPEFLIYFQGTGAADDSGLPNDRFFAVRPEGSVSTLKIQRTERGDSAVYLCASSLNRAGAGTGELFFGEGSRLTVL.

The chain carries TRBV6-6 and TRBJ1-3; D unclear. Trimming removed 6 bases at V and 12 bases at J, with 18 bases between. Per germline, CDR1 MNHNY and CDR2 SVGAGI (reference sequence). This CDR3 comprises 13 residues. CDR3 sequence (DNA): TGTGCCAGCAGCAGCCCGGGCGTACGGTACATATATTTT. Translation: CASSSPGVRYIYF.